Shown below are 15 T cell receptor beta chains from a single sample sequenced in a study of vaccination and CD4 T cells after COVID-19. These receptors have no known antigen. Treatment of the sample: roughly 11-day PBMC culture with coronavirus spike peptide pools or control peptides (ViraFEST assay). Sequenced with the Oncomine TCR Beta short-read assay was DNA taken from cultured CD4+ T cells. One entry per CDR3 protein results from TCRdb running MiXCR on the PCR reads. This table has about 18,000 distinct CDR3 sequences, around three quarters appearing once. Sample: CD4+ T cells from blood, cultured in vitro. The receptors come from a human donor who had recovered from COVID-19.

V gene TRBV24-1 combines with J gene TRBJ2-7; a weak D match, TRBD2 (6 bases). From germline, CDR1 is KGHDR and CDR2 SFDVKD. Trimming stripped 2 bases from V and 6 bases from J, with 10 bases between. CDR3 length: 13 amino acids. CDR3 sequence (DNA): TGTGCCACCAGTGATTGGGAGGAAGCCGAGCAGTACTTC. Translating it yields CATSDWEEAEQYF.

This clonotype was found once. The chain uses TRBV19 and TRBJ1-1; D not certain. Per germline, CDR1 LNHDA and CDR2 SQIVND (reference sequence). V was cut by 6 bases and J by 1 base, with 3 bases left in between. There are 11 residues in the CDR3. The CDR3 spells CASRENTEAFF. CDR3 sequence (DNA): TGTGCCAGTAGAGAGAACACTGAAGCTTTCTTT.

The chain is built from TRBV7-8 and TRBJ2-3; D may be TRBD2 (5 bases). This CDR3 contains 14 residues. Trimming took 5 bases from V and 0 from J, leaving 9 bases between them. Per the germline V gene, CDR1 is SGHVS and CDR2 is FQNEAQ. The CDR3: CASSQEESTDTQYF. CDR3 DNA sequence: TGTGCCAGCAGCCAGGAGGAGAGCACAGATACGCAGTATTTT.

The rearrangement uses TRBV28 and TRBJ1-2; the match to TRBD1 covers 8 bases. This CDR3 spans 12 amino acids. V dropped 7 bases and J dropped 4; count of bases not matched to a gene: 2. CDR1 is MDHEN, CDR2 SYDVKM, per germline. The CDR3 coding sequence is TGTGCCAGCACGACAGGGGCCTATGGCTACACCTTC. As protein: CASTTGAYGYTF.

The rearrangement links TRBV6-2 or TRBV6-3 to TRBJ2-7, with TRBD1 matching 8 bases. Per germline, CDR1 MNHEY and CDR2 SVGEGT. The V and J ends lost 7 bases and 1 base, in that order; junction bases with no gene match: 3. CDR3 length: 13 residues. This chain's CDR3 is CASIHRGSYEQYF. Here the CDR3 DNA reads TGTGCCAGCATTCACAGGGGGTCCTACGAGCAGTACTTC.

The V gene is TRBV20-1, the J gene TRBJ2-3; 8 bases align to TRBD1. J was trimmed by 3 bases and V by 5 bases; bases with no gene match: 1. The CDR3 contains 12 residues. Looked up from germline, CDR1 is DFQATT and CDR2 is SNEGSKA (reference sequence). The CDR3 DNA reads TGCAGTGCTGACAGGGGAACAGATACGCAGTATTTT. Translating it yields CSADRGTDTQYF.

J is TRBJ1-6 and V is TRBV2; D uncertain. This CDR3 comprises 13 residues. Trimming removed 9 bases from V and 7 bases from J, with 13 bases in between. The germline gives CDR1 SNHLY, CDR2 FYNNEI. Here the CDR3 reads CASGGQWNSPLHF. In DNA form, the CDR3 reads TGTGCCAGTGGAGGGCAGTGGAATTCACCCCTCCACTTT.

This sequence joins TRBV9 and TRBJ2-7; D may correspond to TRBD1 or TRBD2 (6 bases each). Germline-derived CDR1 and CDR2 are SGDLS and YYNGEE. The ends were cut back, 4 bases at V and 2 bases at J, with 16 bases in the middle. The length of the CDR3 is 15 residues. The CDR3 protein is CASSSSGATTYEQYF. CDR3 DNA sequence: TGTGCCAGCAGCTCCTCGGGGGCTACAACCTACGAGCAGTACTTC.

The J gene is TRBJ1-5, the V gene TRBV25-1, with D possibly matching TRBD1 (5 bases). V dropped 2 bases and J dropped 1 base, with 9 bases sitting between them. Germline V gene lookup returns CDR1 MGHDK and CDR2 SYGVNS. The CDR3 is 15 amino acids. This CDR3 is CASSETPGSNQPQHF. For the CDR3, the DNA is TGTGCCAGCAGTGAAACGCCAGGGAGCAATCAGCCCCAGCATTTT. Full variable domain (outside the CDR3, taken from reference TRBV25-1 and TRBJ1-5): EADIYQTPRYLVIGTGKKITLECSQTMGHDKMYWYQQDPGMELHLIHYSYGVNSTEKGDLSSESTVSRIRTEHFPLTLESARPSHTSQYLCASSETPGSNQPQHFGDGTRLSIL.

The V call is TRBV6-2 or TRBV6-3, the J call TRBJ1-4; D is possibly TRBD1 (5 bases). This CDR3 has 15 amino acids. Trimming stripped 4 bases from V and 8 bases from J, with 17 bases between. The V gene's germline CDR1 is MNHEY and CDR2 SVGEGT. The CDR3 loop reads CASSSRDRSFEKLFF. The CDR3 coding sequence is TGTGCCAGCAGTTCCCGGGACCGGTCATTCGAAAAACTGTTTTTT.

The V and J genes are TRBV15 and TRBJ1-5; no definite D call. In germline, CDR1 is LNHNV, CDR2 YYDKDF (reference sequence). The CDR3 is 13 amino acids. Trimming left V 0 bases short and J 2 bases short, with 2 bases between. This CDR3 is CATSREGNQPQHF. The CDR3 nucleotides read TGTGCCACCAGCAGAGAAGGCAATCAGCCCCAGCATTTT. Filled out from reference TRBV15 and TRBJ1-5, the complete variable domain reads DAMVIQNPRYQVTQFGKPVTLSCSQTLNHNVMYWYQQKSSQAPKLLFHYYDKDFNNEADTPDNFQSRRPNTSFCFLDIRSPGLGDTAMYLCATSREGNQPQHFGDGTRLSIL.

The chain recombines TRBV20-1 with TRBJ1-5; 7 nucleotides line up with TRBD1. CDR3 size: 14 residues. Trimming took 4 bases from V and 6 from J; bases not matched to a gene: 9. Germline V gives CDR1 DFQATT, CDR2 SNEGSKA (reference sequence). The chain's CDR3 is CSAIGGAGGQPQHF. The CDR3 DNA reads as TGCAGTGCTATAGGGGGCGCAGGGGGTCAGCCCCAGCATTTT.

CDR3 sequence: CAWSGDSQETQYF. The CDR3 DNA reads as TGTGCCTGGAGTGGGGACAGCCAAGAGACCCAGTACTTC. V gene TRBV30 combines with J gene TRBJ2-5, with 7 bases that match TRBD1. Germline loops: CDR1 GTSNPN, CDR2 SVGIG (reference sequence). This CDR3 region has 13 residues. V gave up 1 base and J gave up 1 base; unmatched junction bases: 0.

The CDR3 reads CASSPFRTSGRTDTQYF. The CDR3 DNA is TGTGCCAGCAGTCCCTTCCGGACTAGCGGGAGAACAGATACGCAGTATTTT. This chain joins TRBV27 and TRBJ2-3, with 13 bases aligning to TRBD2. The V segment lost 5 bases and the J segment 3 bases; nucleotides outside the gene matches: 8. Germline CDR1 MNHEY, CDR2 SMNVEV (reference sequence). This CDR3 spans 17 amino acids.

This chain connects TRBV6-1 to TRBJ2-7; 15 nucleotides align to TRBD2. In germline, CDR1 is MNHNS, CDR2 SASEGT. With V trimmed by 6 bases and J by 0 bases, 6 bases remained unmatched. The CDR3 is made up of 17 amino acids. The CDR3 coding sequence is TGTGCCAGCAGAATGGGACTAGCGGGAGGCACCTCCTACGAGCAGTACTTC. It codes for CASRMGLAGGTSYEQYF.